Listed here are 3 T cell receptor beta chains from one sample, sequenced in a study of blood T cell repertoires in COVID-19. Libraries were prepared by immunoSEQ multiplex PCR; TCRdb keeps only in-frame clonotypes and omits some of them. The data contain 60,000 to 70,000 clones, 88% of them seen just once; the ten biggest clones take up about 9.5%. Sequencing used PBMCs or T cells enriched from blood (not recorded which). These receptors were obtained from a woman between 40 and 50 years old who had recovered from COVID-19.

The chain links TRBV3-1 (or the pseudogene TRBV3-2) to TRBJ2-3; D is perhaps TRBD2 (6 bases). The CDR3 sequence is 15 residues long. V was clipped by 4 bases and J by 8 bases, with 19 bases between them. Germline V gene lookup returns CDR1 LGHDT and CDR2 YNNKEL (reference sequence). The DNA for the CDR3 is TGTGCCAGCAGCCCGTCATCTAGCGTTTCCCGTACGCAGTATTTT. This gives the protein CASSPSSSVSRTQYF.

The gene calls are TRBV2 and TRBJ2-3; a weak D match, TRBD2 (6 bases). CDR3 length: 15 amino acids. The germline V and J ends were trimmed by 6 bases and 1 base, with 14 bases remaining between them. CDR1 is SNHLY, CDR2 FYNNEI, per germline. CDR3 sequence: CASSATRGGTDTQYF. CDR3 sequence (DNA): TGTGCCAGCAGCGCCACTCGCGGGGGCACAGATACGCAGTATTTT.

This clone was recorded only once. The chain is built from TRBV5-1 and TRBJ2-1; D possibly corresponds to TRBD2 (6 bases). Germline lookup yields CDR1 SGHRS and CDR2 YFSETQ. The CDR3 is 14 residues long. The V end lost 2 bases, the J end lost 4 bases, and 10 bases lay between the germline ends. The CDR3 region is CASSLSGRYNEQFF. CDR3 DNA: TGCGCCAGCAGCTTAAGCGGGCGTTACAATGAGCAGTTCTTC.